What follows describes a single T cell receptor (beta chain). What it binds is not known. Every isolated RNA sample was fully reverse transcribed, so sequencing captured expressed TCRB transcripts. Sequenced by immunoSEQ multiplex PCR; TCRdb stores in-frame clones only, minus some. The profile shows a few hundred thousand clones, about 13% of them singletons. The record originates from a study of beta chain features in type 1 diabetes. The wider study: Summed over all samples, the examined sorted cells came to about 110 million. Overall study findings and caveats: People with Type 1 diabetes carried modestly yet significantly shorter TCRB CDR3s in all four CD4+ subsets.

J was trimmed by 0 bases and V by 6 bases; bases with no gene match: 9. This CDR3 spans 19 amino acids. The germline CDR1 and CDR2 sequences are LGHNA and YSLEER. All sorted populations exceeded 95% purity. The gene calls are TRBV4-3 and TRBJ2-6, with 12 nucleotides matching TRBD2. The TCR sequence derives from a woman aged 18-29 years with type 1 diabetes. The sequenced sample was naive CD4+ T cells from blood. The CDR3 DNA follows: TGCGCCAGCAGAGACTCTGGACTAGCGGGGTACTCTGGGGCCAACGTCCTGACTTTC. It specifies CASRDSGLAGYSGANVLTF.